This TCR beta chain emerged from a study of blood T cell repertoires in COVID-19. CDR3 length: 14 residues. V trimming: 3 bases; J trimming: 12 bases; junction bases outside the gene matches: 6. The germline V gene has CDR1 SGHRS and CDR2 YFSETQ. This clone was picked up a small number of times. Clones were read by immunoSEQ multiplex PCR, and TCRdb kept only the in-frame ones, dropping some. This table holds about 59,000 clones, roughly 78% found once. The chain has TRBV5-1 and TRBJ1-6; 10 bases fit TRBD1. This clonotype was sampled from a man aged 55 to 70 with acute or convalescent COVID-19. The specimen was peripheral blood. The CDR3 protein is CASSSWTGGLPLHF. The CDR3 bases are TGCGCCAGCAGCTCTTGGACAGGGGGTCTACCCCTCCACTTT.